The 22 T cell receptor beta chains in this list originate from one sample, sequenced in a study of a mutant IDH1 vaccine in newly diagnosed glioma. These receptors have no known antigen. The table came from immunoSEQ multiplex PCR; TCRdb's copy has only in-frame clones and leaves some out. Of tens of thousands of clones in the sample, around nine tenths were seen once. Time point of the sample: week 47, end of study. The vaccine gave 300 ug of a 20-mer mutant IDH1 peptide subcutaneously per dose. The sample in question was PBMCs, obtained from a glioma patient whose treatment included an IDH1 peptide vaccine. The source of these receptors is a woman younger than 45 with glioma.

J is TRBJ1-1 and V is TRBV18; D gene ambiguous. Germline assignment: CDR1 KGHSH and CDR2 LQKENI. V lost 6 bases, J lost 3 bases, and 14 bases lay in between. The CDR3 spans 14 residues. CDR3 nucleotides: TGTGCCAGCTCCACCGGGGAACAGCACACTGAAGCTTTCTTT. Its translation: CASSTGEQHTEAFF.

This clone occurred once. This chain links TRBV2 with TRBJ1-5; tentatively, D is TRBD1 (5 bases). The CDR3 loop spans 13 amino acids. The V gene lost 8 bases and the J gene lost 5 bases, with 13 bases spanning the gap. Per germline, CDR1 SNHLY and CDR2 FYNNEI. The CDR3 is CASGPEGDQPQHF. The CDR3 nucleotides are TGTGCCAGCGGTCCAGAAGGGGATCAGCCCCAGCATTTT.

The CDR3 coding sequence is TGTGCCAGCAGTGACCAAACAGGGCCTAATTCACCCCTCCACTTT. Its protein product is CASSDQTGPNSPLHF. The chain links TRBV6-1 to TRBJ1-6, with D perhaps matching TRBD1 (6 bases). The CDR3 consists of 15 residues. V lost 3 bases and J lost 6, with 12 bases in between. The germline V gene has CDR1 MNHNS and CDR2 SASEGT.

The chain uses TRBV2 and TRBJ2-7; D ambiguous. CDR1 is SNHLY and CDR2 is FYNNEI in the germline V gene. The ends were cut back, 5 bases at V and 5 bases at J, with 7 bases in the middle. This CDR3 region has 11 residues. The CDR3 sequence: CASSPFDEQYF. CDR3 coding DNA: TGTGCCAGCAGTCCTTTCGACGAGCAGTACTTC.

This rearrangement joins TRBV7-9 to TRBJ2-1; possible D gene TRBD1, 5 bases. Germline CDR1 reads SEHNR; CDR2 reads FQNEAQ (reference sequence). V was cut by 7 bases and J by 5 bases, with 12 bases left in between. The CDR3 length is 13 residues. In DNA form, the CDR3 reads TGTGCCAGCATTAAGGACAATCACAATGAGCAGTTCTTC. Its protein product is CASIKDNHNEQFF.

The genes are TRBV5-4 and TRBJ1-1, with D maybe TRBD1 (6 bases). The germline V gene has CDR1 SGHNT and CDR2 YYREEE (reference sequence). The V end lost 3 bases, the J end lost 4 bases, and 10 bases lay between the germline ends. The length of the CDR3 is 13 residues. The CDR3 protein is CASSSGQTTEAFF. The CDR3 DNA reads as TGTGCCAGCAGCTCCGGACAGACCACTGAAGCTTTCTTT.

The CDR3: CASSQDPPGLHTGELFF. In nucleotides, the CDR3 is TGCGCCAGCAGCCAAGATCCTCCGGGACTGCACACCGGGGAGCTGTTTTTT. The chain has TRBV4-1 and TRBJ2-2, with D perhaps TRBD2 (6 bases). Trimming took off 0 bases at V and 3 bases at J, with 14 bases between the two ends. The germline CDR1 and CDR2 sequences are MGHRA and YSYEKL. The CDR3 spans 17 residues.

The chain links TRBV29-1 to TRBJ2-3; D unclear. The germline CDR1 and CDR2 sequences are SQVTM and ANQGSEA. Trimming pared 4 bases from V and 1 base from J, leaving 9 bases between. The CDR3 loop spans 13 amino acids. The CDR3: CSVGYFRTDTQYF. In DNA, the CDR3 is TGCAGCGTTGGCTACTTCCGCACAGATACGCAGTATTTT.

V is TRBV6-6 and J is TRBJ1-2; maybe TRBD1 (6 bases). Trimming pared 8 bases from V and 3 bases from J, leaving 10 bases between. From germline, CDR1 is MNHNY and CDR2 SVGAGI (reference sequence). This CDR3 has 12 amino acids. The CDR3 here is CASGRGDYGYTF. The CDR3 region has the DNA TGTGCCAGCGGCAGGGGCGACTATGGCTACACCTTC.

The V and J genes are TRBV9 and TRBJ2-7; D possibly corresponds to TRBD2 (6 bases). This CDR3 region has 15 residues. Trimming pared 0 bases from V and 2 bases from J, leaving 12 bases between. Germline lookup yields CDR1 SGDLS and CDR2 YYNGEE. For the CDR3, the DNA is TGTGCCAGCAGCGTAGGGGACGGGAGCACCTACGAGCAGTACTTC. This encodes CASSVGDGSTYEQYF.

The CDR3 nucleotides read TGTGCCAGCAGCGGAAGAGGGGGGACTGAAGCTTTCTTT. Translating gives CASSGRGGTEAFF. J is TRBJ1-1 and V is TRBV9; D is possibly TRBD1 (6 bases). Per germline, CDR1 SGDLS and CDR2 YYNGEE. CDR3 size: 13 residues. V dropped 3 bases and J dropped 5 bases, with 11 bases sitting between them.

The chain combines TRBV5-8 with TRBJ1-1; no clear D gene. The CDR3 is made up of 13 amino acids. CDR1 and CDR2 (germline): SGHTS, YDEGEE. V shed 4 bases and J shed 10 bases, with 17 bases lying between them. Here the CDR3 DNA reads TGTGCCAGCAGCCCAAACCGCTGGCAAACAGCTTTCTTT. Translated: CASSPNRWQTAFF.

The rearrangement links TRBV25-1 to TRBJ2-1; 9 nucleotides match TRBD1. V was pared by 5 bases and J by 6 bases, with 5 bases of the junction left unmatched. This CDR3 is 14 amino acids long. Germline V gene sequence: CDR1 MGHDK, CDR2 SYGVNS. Written as DNA, the CDR3 is TGTGCCAGCAGTCGGACAGGGGCTTTCAATGAGCAGTTCTTC. This encodes CASSRTGAFNEQFF.

This rearrangement joins TRBV7-2 to TRBJ1-2; the D is unclear. Between the trimmed V and J ends, which lost 2 bases and 5 bases, there was a span of 12 bases. CDR3 length: 14 amino acids. The germline gives CDR1 SGHTA, CDR2 FQGNSA. CDR3 residues: CASSLRSPLYGYTF. In DNA, the CDR3 is TGTGCCAGCAGCTTACGATCCCCCTTATATGGCTACACCTTC. Supplemented by reference TRBV7-2 and TRBJ1-2, the full variable domain reads GAGVSQSPSNKVTEKGKDVELRCDPISGHTALYWYRQSLGQGLEFLIYFQGNSAPDKSGLPSDRFSAERTGGSVSTLTIQRTQQEDSAVYLCASSLRSPLYGYTFGSGTRLTVV.

This clone was seen a handful of times. The chain has TRBV4-2 and TRBJ2-3, with 7 bases fitting TRBD2. Germline V CDR1 and CDR2: LGHNA, YNFKEQ. The ends lost 0 bases at V and 5 bases at J; junction bases unmatched: 2. The CDR3 runs to 14 residues. The CDR3 sequence is CASSQEGRVDTQYF. The CDR3 bases are TGTGCCAGCAGCCAAGAGGGGAGGGTAGATACGCAGTATTTT.

CDR3 DNA: TGCGCCAGCAGCCCACGGTCGACAGACACTGAAGCTTTCTTT. It translates to CASSPRSTDTEAFF. The chain has TRBV4-1 and TRBJ1-1; the D gene is possibly TRBD1 (5 bases). V was pared by 4 bases and J by 3 bases, with 12 bases between. Looked up from germline, CDR1 is MGHRA and CDR2 is YSYEKL. CDR3 length: 14 residues.

The V call is TRBV5-6, the J call TRBJ1-6; D is uncertain. The CDR3 has 14 residues. The germline CDR1 and CDR2 sequences are SGHDT and YYEEEE. Trimming cost V 3 bases and J 0 bases, with 4 bases left between them. The chain's CDR3 is CASSYYSYNSPLHF. Here the CDR3 DNA reads TGTGCCAGCAGCTACTACTCCTATAATTCACCCCTCCACTTT.

This clone was observed a handful of times. V and J are TRBV7-2 and TRBJ2-1, with 8 positions matching TRBD2. This CDR3 comprises 17 residues. Germline CDR1 SGHTA, CDR2 FQGNSA. With 0 bases clipped from V and 5 bases from J, the junction kept 9 bases outside the gene matches. CDR3 nucleotides: TGTGCCAGCAGCTTAGCGATGGGCGGGGGGTATCACAATGAGCAGTTCTTC. Encoded protein: CASSLAMGGGYHNEQFF.

DNA of the CDR3: TGTGCCAGCAGACCCGGGACAGTAGAGACCCAGTACTTC. It specifies CASRPGTVETQYF. V usage is TRBV6-5 and J usage is TRBJ2-5; 7 bases are shared with TRBD1. Trimming took 6 bases from V and 4 from J; bases not matched to a gene: 5. This CDR3 region has 13 residues. Germline V gene sequence: CDR1 MNHEY, CDR2 SVGAGI.

The chain joins TRBV30 to TRBJ1-1; D call uncertain. Germline-derived CDR1 and CDR2 are GTSNPN and SVGIG (reference sequence). Trimming cost V 0 bases and J 4 bases, with 9 bases left between them. This CDR3 has 13 amino acids. The CDR3 coding sequence is TGTGCCTGGAGTGTACACCGGGTCACTGAAGCTTTCTTT. Its protein product is CAWSVHRVTEAFF. The variable domain in full, with the rest retrieved from reference TRBV30 and TRBJ1-1, is SQTIHQWPATLVQPVGSPLSLECTVEGTSNPNLYWYRQAAGRGLQLLFYSVGIGQISSEVPQNLSASRPQDRQFILSSKKLLLSDSGFYLCAWSVHRVTEAFFGQGTRLTVV.

V gene TRBV16 combines with J gene TRBJ1-5, with D uncertain. Looked up from germline, CDR1 is KGHSY and CDR2 is FQNENV. This CDR3 has 14 amino acids. Trimming pared 2 bases from V and 3 bases from J, leaving 8 bases between. The CDR3 DNA follows: TGTGCCAGCAGCCAAAGGTATTTCAATCAGCCCCAGCATTTT. It codes for CASSQRYFNQPQHF.

The count of this clone is one. The gene calls are TRBV10-1 and TRBJ2-7; 8 bases map to TRBD1. The CDR3 has 14 residues. V dropped 6 bases and J dropped 2; count of bases not matched to a gene: 6. In germline, CDR1 is WNHNN, CDR2 SYGVQD (reference sequence). CDR3 nucleotide sequence: TGCGCCAGCAGCCCAGGGGGCCCCACCTACGAGCAGTACTTC. The encoded protein is CASSPGGPTYEQYF.